This TCR beta chain emerged from a study of shared clonotypes between healthy human individuals. Whole-study findings and limits: Clonotype sharing across several donors was observed for about 4.8% of naive CD4 clonotypes.

With respect to this clone: Its antigen is unknown.

The naive CD8 fraction comprised CD45RO-negative cells positively selected for CCR7 and excluded terminally differentiated effector memory CD45RA+ cells. Clones were sequenced by immunoSEQ multiplex PCR, and TCRdb holds only the in-frame ones, with some missing. The data hold about 680,000 clones, with about 90% observed a single time. The source is a man younger than 40 in good health. Material for sequencing was naive CD8+ T cells sorted from blood.

The CDR3 DNA follows: TGCGCCAGCATCCCGACGGTGGAGGCCTACGAGCAGTACTTC. It encodes CASIPTVEAYEQYF. The chain combines TRBV10-2 with TRBJ2-7, with TRBD2 as a possible D gene (5 bases). CDR3 length equals 14 residues. Looked up from germline, CDR1 is WSHSY and CDR2 is SAAADI. The V end was cut by 7 bases, the J end by 2 bases, with 15 bases between.